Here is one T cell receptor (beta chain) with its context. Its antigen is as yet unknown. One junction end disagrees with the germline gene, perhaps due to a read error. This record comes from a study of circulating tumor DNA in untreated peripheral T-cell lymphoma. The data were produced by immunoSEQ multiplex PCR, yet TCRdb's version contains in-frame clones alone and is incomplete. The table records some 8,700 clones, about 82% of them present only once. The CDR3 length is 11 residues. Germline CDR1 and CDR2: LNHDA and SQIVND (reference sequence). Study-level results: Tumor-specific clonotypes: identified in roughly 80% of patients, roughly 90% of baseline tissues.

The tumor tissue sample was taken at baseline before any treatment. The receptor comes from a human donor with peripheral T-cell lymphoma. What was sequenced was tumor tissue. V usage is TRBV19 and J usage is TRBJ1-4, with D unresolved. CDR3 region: CASSPNEKLFF. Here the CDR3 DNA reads TGTGCTAGTAGTCCTAATGAAAAACTGTTTTTT.